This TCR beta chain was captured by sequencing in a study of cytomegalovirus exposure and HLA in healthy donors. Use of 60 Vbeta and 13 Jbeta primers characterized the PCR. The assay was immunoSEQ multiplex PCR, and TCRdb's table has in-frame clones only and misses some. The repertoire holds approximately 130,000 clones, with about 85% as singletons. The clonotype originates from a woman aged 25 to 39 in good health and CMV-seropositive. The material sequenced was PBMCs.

The CDR3 loop is CASTHGIPSNYGYTF. The DNA of the CDR3 is TGTGCCAGCACCCACGGGATTCCCTCTAACTATGGCTACACCTTC. The V and J genes are TRBV2 and TRBJ1-2; D gene uncertain. The CDR3 consists of 15 residues. CDR1 and CDR2 from the germline V gene are SNHLY and FYNNEI. V was clipped by 7 bases and J by 0 bases, with 15 bases between them.